The entry below describes one TCR beta chain. V lost 6 bases and J lost 3; bases outside the gene matches: 3. The CDR3 is made up of 14 amino acids. Germline assignment: CDR1 LNHDA and CDR2 SQIVND (reference sequence). The data were obtained in a study of blood T cell repertoires in COVID-19. Assay: immunoSEQ multiplex PCR; the TCRdb copy retains only in-frame clones and omits some. The sample lists approximately 300,000 clones, 87% occurring once. The chain is built from TRBV19 and TRBJ1-2; TRBD1 aligns across 11 bases. Sequenced input: peripheral blood. The receptor comes from a woman aged 50 to 65 who had recovered from COVID-19. The CDR3 sequence: CASSRTGGDYGYTF. The CDR3 bases are TGTGCCAGTAGCCGGACAGGGGGCGACTATGGCTACACCTTC.